This TCR beta chain originates from a study of spatial heterogeneity in lung cancer. Notes on the study in general: Circulating ubiquitous expanded tumor TCRs were observed more frequently at resection than at follow-up.

TCRdb processed the 5' RACE reads anew with MiXCR; each CDR3 protein has one entry. The sample shows about 38,000 distinct CDR3 sequences, less than 5.5% of them seen only once. Documented time point: sample taken at primary tumor resection. Without sorting, whole RNA was sequenced from tumor, nontumor lung or frozen PBMC. Patients with untreated early-stage non-small cell lung cancer, numbering around 72, were the donors. Per germline, CDR1 SEHNR and CDR2 FQNEAQ (reference sequence). This CDR3 is built from 13 residues. V dropped 4 bases and J dropped 6; count of bases not matched to a gene: 6. This clonotype was found many times. Antigen unknown.

The sample was PBMCs, taken at surgery. This sequence was found in a female donor with early-stage non-small cell lung cancer. The gene calls are TRBV7-9 and TRBJ2-7; TRBD1 matches 7 bases. The CDR3: CASSSWDSSEQYF. CDR3 nucleotide sequence: TGTGCCAGCAGCTCCTGGGACAGTTCCGAGCAGTACTTC.